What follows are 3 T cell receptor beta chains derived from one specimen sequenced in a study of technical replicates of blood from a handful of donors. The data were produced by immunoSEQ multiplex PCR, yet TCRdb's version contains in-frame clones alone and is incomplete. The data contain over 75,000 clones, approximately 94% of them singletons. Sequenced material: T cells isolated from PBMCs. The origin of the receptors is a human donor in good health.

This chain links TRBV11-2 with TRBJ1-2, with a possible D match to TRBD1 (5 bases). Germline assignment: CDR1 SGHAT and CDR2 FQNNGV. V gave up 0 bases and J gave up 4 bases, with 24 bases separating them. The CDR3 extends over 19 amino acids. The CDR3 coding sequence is TGTGCCAGCAGCTTAGATCCCTTCCGCTGGACATCCTCATCCTATGGCTACACCTTC. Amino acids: CASSLDPFRWTSSSYGYTF.

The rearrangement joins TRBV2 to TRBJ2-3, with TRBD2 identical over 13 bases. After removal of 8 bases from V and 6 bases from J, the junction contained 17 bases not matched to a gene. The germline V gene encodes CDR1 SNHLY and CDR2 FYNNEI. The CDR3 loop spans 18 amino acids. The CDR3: CASGKPRTSGRSSDTQYF. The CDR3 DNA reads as TGTGCCAGCGGAAAACCCCGGACTAGCGGGAGAAGCTCGGATACGCAGTATTTT.

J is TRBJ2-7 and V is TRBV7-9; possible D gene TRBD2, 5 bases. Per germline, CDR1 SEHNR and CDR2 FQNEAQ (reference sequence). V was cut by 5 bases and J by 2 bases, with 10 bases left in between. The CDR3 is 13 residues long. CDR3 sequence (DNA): TGTGCCAGCAGCCGGACTGTAACCTACGAGCAGTACTTC. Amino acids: CASSRTVTYEQYF.